This T cell receptor beta chain was identified during a study of early T cells in non-severe SARS-CoV-2 infection. TCRdb re-called the 5' RACE reads with MiXCR, one entry per CDR3 protein. The sample includes 85,000 to 100,000 distinct CDR3 sequences, 16% seen only once; the top ten take about 4.7%. Germline CDR1 is LGHDT and CDR2 is YNNKEL (reference sequence). The CDR3 totals 13 residues. The germline V and J ends were trimmed by 4 bases and 5 bases, with 12 bases remaining between them. The TCR was taken from an adult who was a healthcare worker with PCR-confirmed SARS-CoV-2 infection or an uninfected control (not recorded which). This sample comprised whole blood, obtained at baseline. The chain recombines TRBV3-1 with TRBJ2-7, with no clear D. In DNA form, the CDR3 reads TGTGCCAGCAGCCGCCACCCGGCGGACGAGCAGTACTTC. Encoded protein: CASSRHPADEQYF.